Sequencing of this TCR beta chain was carried out in a study of cytomegalovirus exposure and HLA in healthy donors. Study background: Previous work identified 117 million unique TCR beta sequences from 200 million or so T cells.

Germline CDR1 SGHTA, CDR2 FQGNSA. The trim removed 3 bases at V and 3 bases at J, leaving 8 bases unmatched. This CDR3 contains 16 residues. General study findings and limits: Later analysis revealed greater clonal expansion in HLA-associated TCR beta chains than in equally common others.

Amplification used 60 Vbeta primers and 13 Jbeta primers. Sequencing used immunoSEQ multiplex PCR; TCRdb keeps in-frame clones, though not all of them. The data contain 100,000 to 150,000 clones, around 73% of them singletons. Concerning this clone itself: Its antigen is unknown.

The material sequenced was PBMCs. The TCR sequence derives from a female donor in good health and CMV-seronegative. This chain uses TRBV7-2 with TRBJ2-5, with 9 nucleotides matching TRBD1. In nucleotides, the CDR3 is TGTGCCAGCAGCTTCCCACCGGGACAGGGTGAAGAGACCCAGTACTTC. It specifies CASSFPPGQGEETQYF.